Sequencing of this T cell receptor (beta chain) was carried out in a study of blood T cell repertoires in COVID-19. As for the study in general: The study drew acute and convalescent COVID-19 samples from the United States, Italy and Spain.

The CDR3 extends over 14 amino acids. Germline assignment: CDR1 SGHTA and CDR2 FQGNSA. V shed 5 bases and J shed 3 bases, with 13 bases lying between them. The protocol was immunoSEQ multiplex PCR, while the TCRdb copy is restricted to in-frame clones and leaves out a portion. This table has some 100,000 clones, roughly 90% appearing once. This chain connects TRBV7-2 to TRBJ1-1; no clear D. The sample consisted of peripheral blood. The clonotype comes from a man between 65 and 85 years old who had recovered from COVID-19. In DNA form, the CDR3 reads TGTGCCAGCAGCCCCGCCCCGATAGACACTGAAGCTTTCTTT. Amino acids: CASSPAPIDTEAFF.